The T cell receptor beta chain described here comes from a study of cytomegalovirus exposure and HLA in healthy donors. Regarding the study as a whole: Cytomegalovirus association was assigned to around 150 TCR beta chains.

To note about this clone: Its antigen is unidentified.

The PCR ran on 60 Vbeta and 13 Jbeta primers. Source study methods: Approximately 11 million of the roughly 77 million unique TCR beta chains counted in a later analysis were shared. Sequencing used immunoSEQ multiplex PCR; TCRdb keeps in-frame clones, though not all of them. That table gives V, J and clone size, and the DNA gave D and trimming. The table has about 150,000 clones, roughly 78% seen once. The TCR was taken from a man aged 45-65 years in good health and CMV-seropositive. The sequenced sample was PBMCs.

The CDR3 DNA reads TGTGCCACCAGCAGAGATCGATGGGAGGGCTACACCTTC. This gives the protein CATSRDRWEGYTF. The chain links TRBV15 to TRBJ1-2; D call uncertain. The CDR3 length is 13 residues. The germline V gene has CDR1 LNHNV and CDR2 YYDKDF (reference sequence). V was pared by 0 bases and J by 8 bases, with 10 bases between.